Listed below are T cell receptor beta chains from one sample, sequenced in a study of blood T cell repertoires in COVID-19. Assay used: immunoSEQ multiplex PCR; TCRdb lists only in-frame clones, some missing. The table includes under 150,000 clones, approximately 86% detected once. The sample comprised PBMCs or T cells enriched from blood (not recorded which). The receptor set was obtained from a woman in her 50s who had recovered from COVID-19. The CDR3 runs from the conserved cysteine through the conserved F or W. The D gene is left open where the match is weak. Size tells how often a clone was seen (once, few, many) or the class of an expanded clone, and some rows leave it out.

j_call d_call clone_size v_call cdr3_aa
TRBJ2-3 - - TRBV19 CASSIVRATTDTQYF
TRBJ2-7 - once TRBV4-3 CASSPDRMISYEQYF
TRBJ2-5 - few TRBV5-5 CASSLAGYYQETQYF
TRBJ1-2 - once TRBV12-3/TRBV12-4 CASSLRGYTF
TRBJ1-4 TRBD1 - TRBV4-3 CASSQGQGGEKLFF
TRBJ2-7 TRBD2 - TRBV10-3 CAISTPSGGTNEQYF
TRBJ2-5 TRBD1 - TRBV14 CASSLNQGGRETQYF
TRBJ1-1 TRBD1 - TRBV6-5 CASRVAGGGTEAFF
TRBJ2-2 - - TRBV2 CASRNLLVGLPGELFF
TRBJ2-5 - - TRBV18 CASETGGGFQETQYF
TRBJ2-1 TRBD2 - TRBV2 CASTGLAGDPEQFF
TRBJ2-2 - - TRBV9 CASSVGAGNTGELFF
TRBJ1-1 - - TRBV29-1 CSVEKPGQGWWDTEAFF
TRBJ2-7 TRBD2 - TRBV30 CAWSVPSGVSYEQYF
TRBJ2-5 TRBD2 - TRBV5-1 CASSLGGSTGRETQYF
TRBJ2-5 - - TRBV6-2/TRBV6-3 CASSVLREFRETQYF
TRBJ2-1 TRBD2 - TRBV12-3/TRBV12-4 CASSNSSGEQFF
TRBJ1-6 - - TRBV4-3 CASSQDRTGSSPLHF
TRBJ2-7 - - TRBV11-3 CASSLAPDTLKEQYF
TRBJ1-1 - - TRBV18 CASSQIQNTEAFF
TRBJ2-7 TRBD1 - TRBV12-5 CASGLVPGGLSEQYF
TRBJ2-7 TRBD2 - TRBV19 CASSISFVGGRGIYEQYF
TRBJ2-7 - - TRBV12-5 CASGLQGSELEQYF
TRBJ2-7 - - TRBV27 CASSFSGAYEQYF
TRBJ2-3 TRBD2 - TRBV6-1 CASSEWGGGAADTQYF
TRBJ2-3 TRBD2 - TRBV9 CASSLKRGSTDTQYF
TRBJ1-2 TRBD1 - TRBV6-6 CASSPRLTGVLNYGYTF
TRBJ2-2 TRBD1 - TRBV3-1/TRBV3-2 CASSHGQGNTGELFF